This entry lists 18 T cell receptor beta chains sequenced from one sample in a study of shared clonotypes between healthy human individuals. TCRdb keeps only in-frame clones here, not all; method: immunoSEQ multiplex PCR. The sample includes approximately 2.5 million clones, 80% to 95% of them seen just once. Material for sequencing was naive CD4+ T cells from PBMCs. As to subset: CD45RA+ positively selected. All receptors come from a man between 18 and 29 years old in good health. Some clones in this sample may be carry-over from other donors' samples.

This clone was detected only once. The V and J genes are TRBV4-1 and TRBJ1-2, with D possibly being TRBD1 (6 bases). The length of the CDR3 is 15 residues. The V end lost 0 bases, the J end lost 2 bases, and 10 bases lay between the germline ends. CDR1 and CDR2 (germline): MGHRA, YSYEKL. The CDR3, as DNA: TGCGCCAGCAGCCAAGAGGCAGGGGTGAACTATGGCTACACCTTC. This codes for CASSQEAGVNYGYTF.

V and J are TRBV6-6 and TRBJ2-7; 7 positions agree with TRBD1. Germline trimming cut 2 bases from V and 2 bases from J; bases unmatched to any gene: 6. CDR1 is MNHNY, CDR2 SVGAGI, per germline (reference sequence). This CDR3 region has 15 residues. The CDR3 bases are TGTGCCAGCAGTTACGGACAGGCGGCCCCCTACGAGCAGTACTTC. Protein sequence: CASSYGQAAPYEQYF.

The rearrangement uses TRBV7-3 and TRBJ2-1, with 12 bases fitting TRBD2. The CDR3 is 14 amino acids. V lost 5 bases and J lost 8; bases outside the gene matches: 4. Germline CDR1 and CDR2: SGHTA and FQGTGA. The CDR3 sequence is CASSPTSGSHEQFF. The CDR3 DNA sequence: TGTGCCAGCAGCCCGACTAGCGGGAGTCATGAGCAGTTCTTC.

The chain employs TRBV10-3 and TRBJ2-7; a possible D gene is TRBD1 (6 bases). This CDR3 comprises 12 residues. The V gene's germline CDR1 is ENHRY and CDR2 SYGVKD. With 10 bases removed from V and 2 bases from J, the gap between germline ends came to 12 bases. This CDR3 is CATKGTTYEQYF. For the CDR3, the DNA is TGTGCCACCAAAGGGACAACCTACGAGCAGTACTTC.

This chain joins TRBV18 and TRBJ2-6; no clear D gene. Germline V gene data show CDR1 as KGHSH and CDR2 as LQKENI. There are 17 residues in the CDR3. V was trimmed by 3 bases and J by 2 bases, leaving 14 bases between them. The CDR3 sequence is CASSPYSGLTGANVLTF. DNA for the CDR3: TGTGCCAGCTCACCCTATTCCGGTCTGACTGGGGCCAACGTCCTGACTTTC.

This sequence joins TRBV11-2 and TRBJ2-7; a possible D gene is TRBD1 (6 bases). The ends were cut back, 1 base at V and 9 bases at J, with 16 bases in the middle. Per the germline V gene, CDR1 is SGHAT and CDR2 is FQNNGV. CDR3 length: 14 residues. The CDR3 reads CASSLALTGTRQYF. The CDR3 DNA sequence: TGTGCCAGCAGCTTAGCCCTAACAGGGACCAGGCAGTACTTC.

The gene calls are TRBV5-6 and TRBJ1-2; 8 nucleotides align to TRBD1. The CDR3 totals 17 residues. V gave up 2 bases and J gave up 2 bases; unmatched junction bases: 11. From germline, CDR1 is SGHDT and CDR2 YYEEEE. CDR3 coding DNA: TGTGCCAGCAGCTTTCGACGGCGGGACAGGTACAACTATGGCTACACCTTC. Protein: CASSFRRRDRYNYGYTF.

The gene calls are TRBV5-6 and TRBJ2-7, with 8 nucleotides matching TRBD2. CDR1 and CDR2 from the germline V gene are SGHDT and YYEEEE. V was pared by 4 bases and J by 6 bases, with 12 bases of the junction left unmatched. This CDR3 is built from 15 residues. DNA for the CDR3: TGTGCCAGCAGCGACCCCGGGGGGGAGACTTCCGAGCAGTACTTC. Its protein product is CASSDPGGETSEQYF.

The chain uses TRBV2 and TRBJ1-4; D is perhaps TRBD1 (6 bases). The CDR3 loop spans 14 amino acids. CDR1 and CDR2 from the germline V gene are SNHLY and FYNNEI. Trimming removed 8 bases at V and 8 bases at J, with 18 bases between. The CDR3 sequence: CASHPQGLVEKLFF. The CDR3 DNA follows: TGTGCCAGCCACCCACAGGGCTTGGTCGAAAAACTGTTTTTT.

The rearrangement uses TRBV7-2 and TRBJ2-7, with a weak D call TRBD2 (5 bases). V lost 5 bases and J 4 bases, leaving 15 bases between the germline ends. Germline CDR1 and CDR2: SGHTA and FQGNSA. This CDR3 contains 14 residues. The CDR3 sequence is CASSPGLLGYEQYF. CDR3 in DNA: TGTGCCAGCAGCCCTGGACTTCTGGGGTACGAGCAGTACTTC. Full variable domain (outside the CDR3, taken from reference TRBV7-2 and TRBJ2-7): GAGVSQSPSNKVTEKGKDVELRCDPISGHTALYWYRQSLGQGLEFLIYFQGNSAPDKSGLPSDRFSAERTGGSVSTLTIQRTQQEDSAVYLCASSPGLLGYEQYFGPGTRLTVT.

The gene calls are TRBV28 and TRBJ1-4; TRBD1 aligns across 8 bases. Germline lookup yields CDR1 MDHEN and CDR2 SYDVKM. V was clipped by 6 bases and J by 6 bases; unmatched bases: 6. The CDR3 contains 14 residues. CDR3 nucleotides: TGTGCCAGCAGGCCAGGGGGCGGTTATGAAAAACTGTTTTTT. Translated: CASRPGGGYEKLFF.

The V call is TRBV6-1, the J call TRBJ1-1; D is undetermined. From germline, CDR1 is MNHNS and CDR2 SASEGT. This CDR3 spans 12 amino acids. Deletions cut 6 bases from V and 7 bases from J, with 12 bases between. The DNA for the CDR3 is TGTGCCAGCAGCCGTCCCGTTATTGAAGCTTTCTTT. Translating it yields CASSRPVIEAFF.

DNA of the CDR3: TGTGCCAGCACACCTAATCTTAGGGGTCTAGGAAACACCATATATTTT. It is translated as CASTPNLRGLGNTIYF. V and J are TRBV28 and TRBJ1-3; D may be TRBD1 (5 bases). Germline CDR1 is MDHEN and CDR2 is SYDVKM. This CDR3 contains 16 residues. V was clipped by 7 bases and J by 4 bases, with 20 bases between them.

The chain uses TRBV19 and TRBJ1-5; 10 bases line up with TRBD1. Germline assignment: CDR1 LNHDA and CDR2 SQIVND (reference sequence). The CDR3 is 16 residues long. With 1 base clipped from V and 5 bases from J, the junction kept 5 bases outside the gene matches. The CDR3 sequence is CASSIVGTGAYQPQHF. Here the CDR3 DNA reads TGTGCCAGTAGTATAGTGGGGACAGGGGCCTATCAGCCCCAGCATTTT. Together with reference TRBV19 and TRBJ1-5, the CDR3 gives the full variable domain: DGGITQSPKYLFRKEGQNVTLSCEQNLNHDAMYWYRQDPGQGLRLIYYSQIVNDFQKGDIAEGYSVSREKKESFPLTVTSAQKNPTAFYLCASSIVGTGAYQPQHFGDGTRLSIL.

CDR3 sequence (DNA): TGCGCCAGCAGGCAAAAGAAGGTACTTACTCCGCAACACCAGCCCCAGCATTTT. Residues: CASRQKKVLTPQHQPQHF. V and J are TRBV5-1 and TRBJ1-5; D is unclear. Trimming cost V 5 bases and J 7 bases, with 28 bases left between them. Per the germline V gene, CDR1 is SGHRS and CDR2 is YFSETQ. The CDR3 has 18 amino acids.

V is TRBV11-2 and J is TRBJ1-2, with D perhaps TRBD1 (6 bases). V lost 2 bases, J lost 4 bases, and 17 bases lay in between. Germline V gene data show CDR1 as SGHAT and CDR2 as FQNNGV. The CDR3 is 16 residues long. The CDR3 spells CASSLIMGGAPYGYTF. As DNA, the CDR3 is TGTGCCAGCAGCTTAATCATGGGGGGGGCGCCCTATGGCTACACCTTC.

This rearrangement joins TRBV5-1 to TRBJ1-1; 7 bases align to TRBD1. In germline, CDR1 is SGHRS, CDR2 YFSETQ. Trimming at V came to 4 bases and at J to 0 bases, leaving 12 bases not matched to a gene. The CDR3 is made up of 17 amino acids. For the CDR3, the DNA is TGCGCCAGCAGCCGGGACAGTCACCGGGCCATGAACACTGAAGCTTTCTTT. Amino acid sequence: CASSRDSHRAMNTEAFF.

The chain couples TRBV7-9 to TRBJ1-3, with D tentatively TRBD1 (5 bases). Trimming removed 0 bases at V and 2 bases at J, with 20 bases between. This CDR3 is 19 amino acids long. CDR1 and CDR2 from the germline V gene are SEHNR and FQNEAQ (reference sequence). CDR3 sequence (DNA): TGTGCCAGCAGCTTAGCTAGAACTTCCCAGGGATCCACTGGAAACACCATATATTTT. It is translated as CASSLARTSQGSTGNTIYF.